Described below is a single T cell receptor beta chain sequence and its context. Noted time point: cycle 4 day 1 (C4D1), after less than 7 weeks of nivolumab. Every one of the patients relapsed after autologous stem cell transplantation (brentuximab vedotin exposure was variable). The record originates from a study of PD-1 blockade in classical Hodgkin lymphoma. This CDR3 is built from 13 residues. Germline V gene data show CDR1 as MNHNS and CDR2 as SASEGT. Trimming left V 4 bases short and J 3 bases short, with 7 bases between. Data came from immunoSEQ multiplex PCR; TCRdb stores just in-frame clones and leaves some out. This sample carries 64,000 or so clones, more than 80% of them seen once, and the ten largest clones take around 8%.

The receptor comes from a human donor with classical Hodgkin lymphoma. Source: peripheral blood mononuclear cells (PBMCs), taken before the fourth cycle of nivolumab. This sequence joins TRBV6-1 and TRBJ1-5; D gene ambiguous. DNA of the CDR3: TGTGCCAGCAGTGTATGGGTCAATCAGCCCCAGCATTTT. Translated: CASSVWVNQPQHF.